A single sample is the source of the 13 T cell receptor beta chains below, sequenced in a study of blood T cell repertoires in COVID-19. Sequencing used immunoSEQ multiplex PCR; TCRdb keeps in-frame clones, though not all of them. The profile shows 200,000 to 300,000 clones, about 79% of them singletons. The sequencing input was peripheral blood. These receptors originate from a man aged 35-49 years who had recovered from COVID-19.

The chain has TRBV10-1 and TRBJ2-7, with D possibly TRBD2 on 6 matching bases. V shed 6 bases and J shed 1 base, with 13 bases lying between them. CDR3 size: 14 residues. Germline V gene data show CDR1 as WNHNN and CDR2 as SYGVQD (reference sequence). CDR3 DNA sequence: TGCGCCAGCAGCCGGGGGTCAGAATCCTACGAGCAGTACTTC. The encoded protein is CASSRGSESYEQYF.

The chain joins TRBV5-1 to TRBJ2-3; TRBD1 agrees at 10 bases. Germline CDR1 reads SGHRS; CDR2 reads YFSETQ. The CDR3 has 14 amino acids. The V and J ends lost 4 bases and 5 bases, in that order; junction bases with no gene match: 4. The CDR3: CASSPGQGKDTQYF. The DNA for the CDR3 is TGCGCCAGCAGCCCGGGACAGGGGAAAGATACGCAGTATTTT.

This sequence joins TRBV7-9 and TRBJ1-1, with 9 bases that match TRBD1. Germline CDR1 reads SEHNR; CDR2 reads FQNEAQ (reference sequence). Trimming at V came to 1 base and at J to 4 bases, leaving 7 bases not matched to a gene. The CDR3 loop spans 16 amino acids. CDR3 protein: CASSLVWDREATEAFF. DNA of the CDR3: TGTGCCAGCAGCTTAGTCTGGGACAGGGAGGCCACTGAAGCTTTCTTT.

The J gene is TRBJ2-1, the V gene TRBV30; weak D call: TRBD2 (5 bases). V lost 1 base and J 4 bases, leaving 8 bases between the germline ends. The germline V gene encodes CDR1 GTSNPN and CDR2 SVGIG (reference sequence). The CDR3 extends over 13 amino acids. This chain's CDR3 is CAWSDGGYNEQFF. The CDR3 DNA sequence: TGTGCCTGGAGTGATGGAGGATACAATGAGCAGTTCTTC.

The chain uses TRBV10-1 and TRBJ2-3, with 10 bases fitting TRBD1. This CDR3 is 15 amino acids long. Germline V CDR1 and CDR2: WNHNN, SYGVQD (reference sequence). The trim removed 8 bases at V and 2 bases at J, leaving 7 bases unmatched. CDR3 bases: TGCGCCAGCGGGGGACAGGGGCTCTCCACAGATACGCAGTATTTT. Its protein is CASGGQGLSTDTQYF.

This chain uses TRBV6-1 with TRBJ2-5; 8 bases are a match to TRBD1. CDR3 length: 15 amino acids. Per the germline V gene, CDR1 is MNHNS and CDR2 is SASEGT. With 2 bases clipped from V and 4 bases from J, the junction kept 6 bases outside the gene matches. The CDR3: CASSESRGRRETQYF. In nucleotides, the CDR3 is TGTGCCAGCAGTGAAAGCAGGGGGCGCAGAGAGACCCAGTACTTC.

This clone was seen a single time. The V and J genes are TRBV4-3 and TRBJ2-7; D may be TRBD2 (5 bases). Trimming stripped 0 bases from V and 2 bases from J, with 11 bases between. Looked up from germline, CDR1 is LGHNA and CDR2 is YSLEER. There are 15 residues in the CDR3. CDR3 region: CASSQEPRTPYEQYF. CDR3 coding DNA: TGCGCCAGCAGCCAAGAGCCCAGGACTCCCTACGAGCAGTACTTC.

V and J are TRBV29-1 and TRBJ1-4, with TRBD1 matching over 9 bases. Germline V gene data show CDR1 as SQVTM and CDR2 as ANQGSEA. This CDR3 is 14 amino acids long. With 0 bases clipped from V and 8 bases from J, the junction kept 4 bases outside the gene matches. The CDR3 is CSVEEQGALEKLFF. DNA for the CDR3: TGCAGCGTTGAAGAACAGGGGGCCCTGGAAAAACTGTTTTTT.

V and J are TRBV16 and TRBJ2-3; D ambiguous. Trimming took 2 bases from V and 0 from J, leaving 12 bases between them. The length of the CDR3 is 16 residues. Germline values: CDR1 KGHSY, CDR2 FQNENV. The CDR3 DNA reads as TGTGCCAGCAGCCAAGGTGGGCAGCAGAGCACAGATACGCAGTATTTT. It translates to CASSQGGQQSTDTQYF.

The chain links TRBV21-1 to TRBJ2-7; the DNA was not compared with TRBD1, the D call given in the table. TRBV21-1 counts as a pseudogene. CDR3 length equals 16 residues. Here the CDR3 DNA reads TGTGCCAGCAGCAAAAAATGGAGGACAGGGGGCCACGAGCAGTACTTC. Amino acids: CASSKKWRTGGHEQYF.

The V call is TRBV5-1, the J call TRBJ1-1; D is ambiguous. Per germline, CDR1 SGHRS and CDR2 YFSETQ. V was pared by 2 bases and J by 0 bases, with 20 bases between. The CDR3 has 18 residues. The chain's CDR3 is CASSLWARGAGVNTEAFF. CDR3 sequence (DNA): TGCGCCAGCAGCTTATGGGCCCGGGGTGCCGGGGTGAACACTGAAGCTTTCTTT.

The genes are TRBV11-3 and TRBJ2-3, with 7 bases lining up with TRBD2. V lost 3 bases and J lost 3; bases outside the gene matches: 3. Germline loops: CDR1 SGHNT, CDR2 YENEEA. The CDR3 spans 14 residues. The CDR3, as DNA: TGTGCCAGCAGCTTCGGACTAGGAACAGATACGCAGTATTTT. This codes for CASSFGLGTDTQYF.

This chain uses TRBV12-5 with TRBJ2-7; 7 bases align to TRBD1. Germline V gives CDR1 LGHNT, CDR2 FRNRAP. The CDR3 has 13 amino acids. J lost 3 bases, V lost 1 base, and 0 bases had no gene match. The CDR3 nucleotides are TGTGCTAGTGGTTTGGGACAGGGCTACGAGCAGTACTTC. It is translated as CASGLGQGYEQYF.